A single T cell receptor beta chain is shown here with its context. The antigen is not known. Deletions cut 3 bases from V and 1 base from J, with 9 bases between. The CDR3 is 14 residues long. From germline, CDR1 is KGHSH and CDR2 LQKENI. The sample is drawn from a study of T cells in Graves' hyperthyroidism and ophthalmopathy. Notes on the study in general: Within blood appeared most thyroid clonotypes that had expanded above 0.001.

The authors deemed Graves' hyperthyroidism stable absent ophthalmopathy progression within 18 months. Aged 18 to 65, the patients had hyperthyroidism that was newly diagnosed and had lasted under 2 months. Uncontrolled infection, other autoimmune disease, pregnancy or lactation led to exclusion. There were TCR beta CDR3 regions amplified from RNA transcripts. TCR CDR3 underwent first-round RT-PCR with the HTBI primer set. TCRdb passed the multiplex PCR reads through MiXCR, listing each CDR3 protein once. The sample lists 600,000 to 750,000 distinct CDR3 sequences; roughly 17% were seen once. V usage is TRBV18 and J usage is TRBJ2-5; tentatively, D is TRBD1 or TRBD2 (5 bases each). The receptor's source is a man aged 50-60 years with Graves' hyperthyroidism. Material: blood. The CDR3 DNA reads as TGTGCCAGCTCACCCGGGGCGATCCAAGAGACCCAGTACTTC. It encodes CASSPGAIQETQYF.